These 19 T cell receptor beta chains came from one sample sequenced in a study of blood T cell repertoires in COVID-19. Assay used: immunoSEQ multiplex PCR; TCRdb lists only in-frame clones, some missing. The repertoire holds about 370,000 clones, over 75% seen once, with approximately 1% in the top ten. The sequencing sample was made of PBMCs or T cells enriched from blood (not recorded which). These receptors originate from a man between 18 and 35 years old who had recovered from COVID-19.

This chain connects TRBV9 to TRBJ2-7, with TRBD2 matching 9 bases. J lost 5 bases, V lost 0 bases, and 12 bases had no gene match. The CDR3 runs to 17 residues. CDR1 is SGDLS and CDR2 is YYNGEE in the germline V gene. For the CDR3, the DNA is TGTGCCAGCAGCGTAGAGGTAGCGGGAGTACGTCTCCACGAGCAGTACTTC. Translating gives CASSVEVAGVRLHEQYF.

A note on this clone: Other DNA sequences in the same sample also yield this CDR3. V usage is TRBV5-4 and J usage is TRBJ1-2; no reliable D call. CDR3 size: 13 residues. Germline-derived CDR1 and CDR2 are SGHNT and YYREEE (reference sequence). V dropped 0 bases and J dropped 5 bases, with 8 bases sitting between them. Here the CDR3 reads CASSLGGGYGYTF. The CDR3 DNA reads TGTGCCAGCAGCTTGGGGGGAGGGTATGGCTACACCTTC.

The J gene is TRBJ1-5, the V gene TRBV30, with D unclear. The CDR3 is 13 amino acids. Between the trimmed V and J ends, which lost 4 bases and 0 bases, there was a span of 7 bases. Germline CDR1 and CDR2: GTSNPN and SVGIG (reference sequence). The CDR3 sequence is CAWNKSSNQPQHF. CDR3 DNA: TGTGCCTGGAACAAATCTAGCAATCAGCCCCAGCATTTT. Filled out from reference TRBV30 and TRBJ1-5, the complete variable domain reads SQTIHQWPATLVQPVGSPLSLECTVEGTSNPNLYWYRQAAGRGLQLLFYSVGIGQISSEVPQNLSASRPQDRQFILSSKKLLLSDSGFYLCAWNKSSNQPQHFGDGTRLSIL.

This chain's CDR3 is CASSYSTSGASGELFF. In DNA, the CDR3 is TGTGCCAGCAGTTACTCCACTAGCGGGGCGTCCGGGGAGCTGTTTTTT. The chain carries TRBV6-5 and TRBJ2-2; 10 bases are a match to TRBD2. V was pared by 0 bases and J by 6 bases, with 4 bases of the junction left unmatched. CDR1 is MNHEY, CDR2 SVGAGI, per germline. This CDR3 contains 16 residues.

The genes are TRBV19 and TRBJ1-2; 7 nucleotides match TRBD1. J gave up 8 bases and V 4 bases, and 10 bases lay outside the gene matches. The V gene's germline CDR1 is LNHDA and CDR2 SQIVND (reference sequence). CDR3 size: 14 residues. CDR3 region: CASSSGPTGSGYTF. The CDR3 DNA is TGTGCCAGTAGTAGCGGACCGACAGGGTCAGGCTACACCTTC.

This sequence joins TRBV19 and TRBJ2-6; no clear D. V lost 1 base to trimming and J lost 0 bases, with 10 bases between them. CDR3 length: 17 residues. Per germline, CDR1 LNHDA and CDR2 SQIVND (reference sequence). This CDR3 is CASSIVGRLSGANVLTF. CDR3 sequence (DNA): TGTGCCAGTAGTATAGTAGGCAGACTCTCTGGGGCCAACGTCCTGACTTTC. Together with reference TRBV19 and TRBJ2-6, the CDR3 gives the full variable domain: DGGITQSPKYLFRKEGQNVTLSCEQNLNHDAMYWYRQDPGQGLRLIYYSQIVNDFQKGDIAEGYSVSREKKESFPLTVTSAQKNPTAFYLCASSIVGRLSGANVLTFGAGSRLTVL.

The V and J genes are TRBV4-1 and TRBJ2-7, with 10 bases aligning to TRBD2. Trimming cost V 1 base and J 8 bases; bases outside gene matches: 8. Germline values: CDR1 MGHRA, CDR2 YSYEKL. CDR3 length: 15 residues. CDR3 region: CASSQVLAGGPQQYF. The CDR3 DNA is TGCGCCAGCAGCCAAGTTTTAGCGGGGGGTCCGCAGCAGTACTTC.

J is TRBJ2-5 and V is TRBV20-1; 7 positions match TRBD1. This CDR3 region has 12 residues. J lost 4 bases, V lost 3 bases, and 2 bases had no gene match. Germline lookup yields CDR1 DFQATT and CDR2 SNEGSKA (reference sequence). The CDR3 DNA is TGCAGTGCTAGTAGACAGGGAGAGACCCAGTACTTC. Protein sequence: CSASRQGETQYF.

The chain uses TRBV6-5 and TRBJ1-6, with a possible D match to TRBD1 (6 bases). Per the germline V gene, CDR1 is MNHEY and CDR2 is SVGAGI. V lost 6 bases and J 5 bases, leaving 11 bases between the germline ends. This CDR3 comprises 14 residues. The CDR3 sequence: CASRLYRDNSPLHF. The CDR3 DNA reads as TGTGCCAGCAGATTGTACAGGGATAATTCACCCCTCCACTTT.

V gene TRBV5-6 combines with J gene TRBJ1-2, with TRBD1 matching 8 bases. CDR1 SGHDT and CDR2 YYEEEE come from the germline V gene. The CDR3 spans 13 residues. V was pared by 4 bases and J by 5 bases, with 4 bases of the junction left unmatched. The CDR3 reads CASSQTGEYGYTF. The CDR3 coding sequence is TGTGCCAGCAGCCAGACAGGGGAATATGGCTACACCTTC.

The CDR3 DNA follows: TGTGCCACCAGCAGGTCTAAAGGGGTCACCGGGGAGCTGTTTTTT. Translated, it gives CATSRSKGVTGELFF. This chain connects TRBV15 to TRBJ2-2, with D possibly matching TRBD1 (5 bases). Germline values: CDR1 LNHNV, CDR2 YYDKDF (reference sequence). Trimming cost V 3 bases and J 4 bases, with 12 bases left between them. The CDR3 length is 15 residues.

The CDR3 protein is CSVGDRGGNTIYF. The CDR3 DNA reads TGCAGCGTTGGGGACAGGGGGGGAAACACCATATATTTT. The chain carries TRBV29-1 and TRBJ1-3, with 11 bases lining up with TRBD1. The CDR3 runs 13 residues. V lost 4 bases and J lost 4; bases outside the gene matches: 0. Per germline, CDR1 SQVTM and CDR2 ANQGSEA.

The V call is TRBV30, the J call TRBJ2-1; 12 bases match TRBD2. Unmatched junction bases numbered 6, after V lost 3 bases and J lost 0 bases. In germline, CDR1 is GTSNPN, CDR2 SVGIG (reference sequence). The CDR3 extends over 17 amino acids. CDR3 nucleotides: TGTGCCTGGAGACGGCTAGCGGGAGGGAGCTCCTACAATGAGCAGTTCTTC. Its translation: CAWRRLAGGSSYNEQFF.

The rearrangement links TRBV3-1 (or the pseudogene TRBV3-2) to TRBJ1-1, with D possibly being TRBD1 (5 bases). Germline values: CDR1 LGHDT, CDR2 YNNKEL (reference sequence). This CDR3 spans 13 amino acids. V gave up 10 bases and J gave up 1 base, with 13 bases separating them. The DNA of the CDR3 is TGTGCCACCAAAACAGGTTCGAACACTGAAGCTTTCTTT. Translating gives CATKTGSNTEAFF.

V gene TRBV29-1 combines with J gene TRBJ1-2, with D possibly matching TRBD1 (6 bases). CDR1 and CDR2 from the germline V gene are SQVTM and ANQGSEA. Trimming left V 2 bases short and J 2 bases short, with 6 bases between. The CDR3 spans 12 residues. The DNA for the CDR3 is TGCAGCGTTGAACAGGGGAACTATGGCTACACCTTC. It translates to CSVEQGNYGYTF.

This clone was seen a few times. This rearrangement joins TRBV19 to TRBJ2-3; 9 bases fit TRBD1. This CDR3 region has 15 residues. With V trimmed by 4 bases and J by 5 bases, 7 bases remained unmatched. Germline loops: CDR1 LNHDA, CDR2 SQIVND (reference sequence). In nucleotides, the CDR3 is TGTGCCAGTAGTACCTCGGGACAGGGCAGAGATACGCAGTATTTT. Amino acids: CASSTSGQGRDTQYF.

This clone was recorded only once. This chain links TRBV5-1 with TRBJ1-3; D is uncertain. Germline V gene lookup returns CDR1 SGHRS and CDR2 YFSETQ. CDR3 length: 14 residues. Trimming shortened V by 6 bases and J by 0 bases, and 10 bases separated the two germline ends. The CDR3 spells CASTNGDSGNTIYF. The CDR3 bases are TGCGCCAGCACCAACGGAGACTCTGGAAACACCATATATTTT.

This clone was counted once. The CDR3 loop reads CASSQLVISYNEQFF. CDR3 bases: TGCGCCAGCAGCCAACTAGTGATTTCCTACAATGAGCAGTTCTTC. The chain uses TRBV4-1 and TRBJ2-1; D ambiguous. The V end lost 2 bases, the J end lost 1 base, and 9 bases lay between the germline ends. This CDR3 is built from 15 residues. The germline gives CDR1 MGHRA, CDR2 YSYEKL.

This chain uses TRBV18 with TRBJ2-7, with 11 positions matching TRBD2. Germline-derived CDR1 and CDR2 are KGHSH and LQKENI. Unmatched junction bases numbered 10, after V lost 3 bases and J lost 3 bases. The CDR3 is made up of 17 amino acids. This CDR3 reads CASSPPGLAGTHYEQYF. In DNA, the CDR3 is TGTGCCAGCTCACCGCCCGGACTAGCGGGTACCCACTACGAGCAGTACTTC. The full variable domain, completed using reference TRBV18 and TRBJ2-7, is NAGVMQNPRHLVRRRGQEARLRCSPMKGHSHVYWYRQLPEEGLKFMVYLQKENIIDESGMPKERFSAEFPKEGPSILRIQQVVRGDSAAYFCASSPPGLAGTHYEQYFGPGTRLTVT.